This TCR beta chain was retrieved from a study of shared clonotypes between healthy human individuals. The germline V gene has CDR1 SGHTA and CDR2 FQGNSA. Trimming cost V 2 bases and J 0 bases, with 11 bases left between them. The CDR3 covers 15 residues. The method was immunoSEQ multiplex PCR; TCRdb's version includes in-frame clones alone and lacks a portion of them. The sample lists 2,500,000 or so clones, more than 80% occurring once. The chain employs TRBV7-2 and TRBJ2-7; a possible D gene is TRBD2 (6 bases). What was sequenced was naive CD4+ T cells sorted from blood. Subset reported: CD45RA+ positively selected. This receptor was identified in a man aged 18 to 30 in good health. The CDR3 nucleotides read TGTGCCAGCAGCTTAAGCGGGCCGAGCTCCTACGAGCAGTACTTC. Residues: CASSLSGPSSYEQYF.